What follows describes a single TCR beta chain. This sample stems from a study of blood T cell repertoires in COVID-19. Across the study: Nucleic acid was either cDNA or gDNA, and it came from T cells, B-cell-depleted T cells, or PBMCs.

The V gene's germline CDR1 is SGHAT and CDR2 FQNNGV. The CDR3 length is 16 residues. J gave up 1 base and V 5 bases, and 8 bases lay outside the gene matches. In the original analysis: Nucleated cell number was recorded as an estimate derived from reference gene primer amplification. Profiling relied on immunoSEQ multiplex PCR, and the TCRdb table lists in-frame clones only, not all of them. That table gives V, J and clone size, and the DNA gave D and trimming. The sample contains around 20,000 clones, roughly 85% of which appear only once. This chain joins TRBV11-2 and TRBJ2-3, with TRBD2 matching 8 bases. The specimen was peripheral blood. This TCR came from a human donor with active COVID-19. The donor label of this sample is uncertain. As DNA, the CDR3 is TGTGCCAGCAGCCGACTAGCGATTCAAGGCACAGATACGCAGTATTTT. Protein product: CASSRLAIQGTDTQYF.